This passage covers 17 T cell receptor beta chains from one sample sequenced in a study of blood T cell repertoires in COVID-19 (dated by TCRdb to 2018 to 2021). The library was produced with the immunoSEQ multiplex PCR assay. The table was pulled from immuneACCESS by TCRdb, which kept in-frame rearrangements only. Such tables lose some clones; where checked, under half of the loss comes from unresolved V genes, and the rest has no known cause. The sample profile shows around 100,000 clones; 91% of them were found once. The top ten hold about 4% of the sample. The sample taken for sequencing was peripheral blood. Receptors were obtained from a man between 18 and 35 years old with acute or convalescent COVID-19.

A single count supports this clone. The V gene is TRBV28, the J gene TRBJ2-3; TRBD1 aligns across 8 bases. Germline V gene data show CDR1 as MDHEN and CDR2 as SYDVKM. The V and J ends lost 6 bases and 0 bases, in that order; junction bases with no gene match: 5. CDR3 length: 15 residues. The CDR3 region is CASSHQGASTDTQYF. CDR3 nucleotide sequence: TGTGCCAGCAGCCACCAGGGGGCTAGCACAGATACGCAGTATTTT.

The rearrangement links TRBV2 to TRBJ2-7; TRBD1 aligns across 8 bases. CDR3 length equals 14 residues. From germline, CDR1 is SNHLY and CDR2 FYNNEI. The trim removed 8 bases at V and 1 base at J, leaving 7 bases unmatched. Here the CDR3 DNA reads TGTGCCAGCGCTGCAGGGGGCGCTTCCTACGAGCAGTACTTC. This gives the protein CASAAGGASYEQYF.

The V call is TRBV27, the J call TRBJ1-1; unclear D gene. The CDR3 runs to 13 residues. The germline gives CDR1 MNHEY, CDR2 SMNVEV (reference sequence). Trimming took off 2 bases at V and 4 bases at J, with 8 bases between the two ends. CDR3 loop: CASSLGEGTEAFF. In DNA form, the CDR3 reads TGTGCCAGCAGTTTAGGGGAGGGCACTGAAGCTTTCTTT.

This rearrangement joins TRBV3-1 (or the pseudogene TRBV3-2) to TRBJ1-3, with TRBD1 as a possible D gene (5 bases). Looked up from germline, CDR1 is LGHDT and CDR2 is YNNKEL (reference sequence). V was trimmed by 1 base and J by 9 bases, leaving 13 bases between them. This CDR3 is built from 14 residues. Here the CDR3 DNA reads TGTGCCAGCAGCCAAGGGGGACTGGGGGGCACCATATATTTT. Encoded protein: CASSQGGLGGTIYF.

This chain uses TRBV29-1 with TRBJ2-3; TRBD2 agrees at 8 bases. Germline V gene sequence: CDR1 SQVTM, CDR2 ANQGSEA. V was pared by 4 bases and J by 4 bases, with 10 bases of the junction left unmatched. This CDR3 is built from 15 residues. Here the CDR3 reads CSVVEISGKADTQYF. In DNA form, the CDR3 reads TGCAGCGTTGTCGAAATTAGCGGGAAGGCAGATACGCAGTATTTT.

V gene TRBV12-3 or TRBV12-4 combines with J gene TRBJ2-1; TRBD1 is a possible D gene (6 bases). The CDR3 consists of 12 residues. The germline V and J ends were trimmed by 6 bases and 13 bases, with 16 bases remaining between them. CDR3 region: CASRWGYRAQFF. CDR3 DNA: TGTGCCAGCAGATGGGGGTACAGGGCCCAGTTCTTC.

V and J are TRBV3-1 (or the pseudogene TRBV3-2) and TRBJ2-7; possibly TRBD2 for D (5 bases). This CDR3 has 15 residues. CDR1 is LGHDT and CDR2 is YNNKEL in the germline V gene (reference sequence). V lost 3 bases and J 1 base, leaving 13 bases between the germline ends. CDR3 nucleotide sequence: TGTGCCAGCAGCCAGAACTCCGGGGAATCCTACGAGCAGTACTTC. It translates to CASSQNSGESYEQYF.

V is TRBV3-1 (or the pseudogene TRBV3-2) and J is TRBJ2-6, with TRBD2 matching 13 bases. This CDR3 spans 16 amino acids. Germline V gene data show CDR1 as LGHDT and CDR2 as YNNKEL (reference sequence). The V gene end was trimmed by 4 bases and the J gene end by 3 bases; junction bases not matched to a gene: 0. The CDR3 reads CASSRTSGSGANVLTF. As DNA, the CDR3 is TGTGCCAGCAGCCGGACTAGCGGGAGTGGGGCCAACGTCCTGACTTTC.

The chain recombines TRBV19 with TRBJ1-1, with unresolved D. From germline, CDR1 is LNHDA and CDR2 SQIVND (reference sequence). The V and J ends lost 2 bases and 4 bases respectively, with 11 bases between them. The CDR3 extends over 14 amino acids. The CDR3 here is CASSIPGRSTEAFF. CDR3 nucleotides: TGTGCCAGTAGTATACCCGGGAGGAGCACTGAAGCTTTCTTT.

The chain links TRBV3-1 (or the pseudogene TRBV3-2) to TRBJ1-3; D uncertain. The germline gives CDR1 LGHDT, CDR2 YNNKEL (reference sequence). V shed 1 base and J shed 0 bases, with 10 bases lying between them. This CDR3 region has 16 residues. The CDR3 here is CASSQGNSNSGNTIYF. Here the CDR3 DNA reads TGTGCCAGCAGCCAAGGCAACTCCAACTCTGGAAACACCATATATTTT.

The V gene is TRBV6-5, the J gene TRBJ1-2; D is perhaps TRBD1 (6 bases). This CDR3 has 13 amino acids. Germline CDR1 and CDR2: MNHEY and SVGAGI. V was pared by 7 bases and J by 4 bases, with 13 bases between. The CDR3 reads CASTQGTLYGYTF. Written as DNA, the CDR3 is TGTGCCAGCACCCAGGGGACCCTCTATGGCTACACCTTC.

The chain is built from TRBV5-1 and TRBJ1-3, with TRBD1 identical over 8 bases. After removal of 4 bases from V and 8 bases from J, the junction contained 17 bases not matched to a gene. This CDR3 region has 17 residues. CDR1 is SGHRS, CDR2 YFSETQ, per germline. This CDR3 is CASSLGRQGAGGYTIYF. In DNA form, the CDR3 reads TGCGCCAGCAGCCTTGGGAGGCAGGGGGCCGGCGGATACACCATATATTTT.

V is TRBV3-1 (or the pseudogene TRBV3-2) and J is TRBJ1-4; no clear D. The germline V gene encodes CDR1 LGHDT and CDR2 YNNKEL (reference sequence). V lost 1 base, J lost 10 bases, and 7 bases lay in between. The CDR3 length is 12 residues. The chain's CDR3 is CASSQGFGKLFF. CDR3 DNA: TGTGCCAGCAGCCAAGGATTCGGAAAACTGTTTTTT.

The chain has TRBV3-1 (or the pseudogene TRBV3-2) and TRBJ2-7; D is possibly TRBD2 (6 bases). This CDR3 comprises 15 residues. V lost 2 bases, J lost 1 base, and 12 bases lay in between. Germline loops: CDR1 LGHDT, CDR2 YNNKEL (reference sequence). In nucleotides, the CDR3 is TGTGCCAGCAGCCAACGATGGGAGGAATCCTACGAGCAGTACTTC. Its translation is CASSQRWEESYEQYF.

The rearrangement joins TRBV21-1 to TRBJ1-4; the table assigns TRBD1, which was not confirmed against the DNA. TRBV21-1 is tagged as a pseudogene. This CDR3 contains 17 residues. In nucleotides, the CDR3 is TGTGCCAGCAGCAACCAGGGGGCGGGTTCGACTAATGAAAAACTGTTTTTT. This codes for CASSNQGAGSTNEKLFF.

This clone was observed once. The chain employs TRBV11-2 and TRBJ1-2; 10 nucleotides align to TRBD1. V was pared by 5 bases and J by 3 bases, with 9 bases of the junction left unmatched. The germline gives CDR1 SGHAT, CDR2 FQNNGV. The CDR3 has 16 amino acids. In DNA, the CDR3 is TGTGCCAGCAGCCCCCTCTCCGGGACAGGGGACTATGGCTACACCTTC. Its protein is CASSPLSGTGDYGYTF.

J is TRBJ1-2 and V is TRBV5-1; the match to TRBD1 covers 8 bases. The CDR3 length is 16 residues. V lost 4 bases and J lost 1; bases outside the gene matches: 9. Germline lookup yields CDR1 SGHRS and CDR2 YFSETQ. CDR3 DNA sequence: TGCGCCAGCAGCGCCCGGACAGGGTACGGTAACTATGGCTACACCTTC. Translated, it gives CASSARTGYGNYGYTF.